This entry features one T cell receptor (beta chain) sequence. Its antigen is not identified. V dropped 2 bases and J dropped 4 bases, with 12 bases sitting between them. This CDR3 region has 14 residues. Germline V lookup: CDR1 MDHEN, CDR2 SYDVKM. This sample was included in a study of beta chain features in type 1 diabetes. Study-wide results and limits: For cells with high TCR expression, cDNA sequencing could yield over-representation. VDJ junctions from patients with type 1 diabetes contained fewer insertions and more deletions.

What was sequenced were expressed TCRB transcripts, since all of the isolated RNA had been reverse transcribed. Libraries were prepared by immunoSEQ multiplex PCR; TCRdb keeps only in-frame clonotypes and omits some of them. Counted here are some 410,000 clones, over 10% occurring once; the ten biggest clones make up 0.045% to 0.05%. A sort by CD45RO/CCR7/CD25/CD127/CD95/CD27 yielded CD4+ naive, central memory, regulatory and stem cell-like memory cells. Sequenced material: naive CD4+ T cells from blood. The chain employs TRBV28 and TRBJ2-7, with D perhaps assigned TRBD1 or TRBD2 (5 bases each). This receptor was obtained from a woman younger than 35 in good health. This chain's CDR3 is CASSLPGPVYEQYV. In nucleotides, the CDR3 is TGTGCCAGCAGTTTACCGGGACCGGTGTACGAGCAGTACGTC.